The rows below give T cell receptor beta chains drawn from one sample of a study of shared clonotypes between healthy human individuals. Measured with immunoSEQ multiplex PCR; TCRdb has only the in-frame clones, and not every one. The data show 1,500,000 or so clones, with roughly 96% seen just once and approximately 1.2% held by the top ten. Sample: naive CD4+ T cells sorted from blood. These receptors came from a young man in good health. The CDR3 runs from the conserved cysteine through the conserved F or W. The order of the fields is CDR3 length, D gene, J gene, clone size, V gene, CDR3 protein, CDR3 DNA. The D gene is left open where the match is weak. Some rows mark clone size as missing; the rest say once, few, many or name a class of expanded clone.

len: 14; d_gene: TRBD1; j_gene: TRBJ1-2; abundance: .; v_gene: TRBV5-5; CDR3aa: CASSRGQGTYGYTF; CDR3nt: TGTGCCAGCAGCCGAGGACAGGGGACATATGGCTACACCTTC
len: 16; d_gene: .; j_gene: TRBJ1-5; abundance: .; v_gene: TRBV30; CDR3aa: CAWSRAGPVLNQPQHF; CDR3nt: TGTGCCTGGAGTAGGGCCGGGCCAGTGCTCAATCAGCCCCAGCATTTT
len: 14; d_gene: .; j_gene: TRBJ1-2; abundance: .; v_gene: TRBV5-6; CDR3aa: CASSQGLGYYGYTF; CDR3nt: TGTGCCAGCAGTCAGGGGCTGGGCTACTATGGCTACACCTTC
len: 15; d_gene: TRBD1; j_gene: TRBJ2-3; abundance: .; v_gene: TRBV5-1; CDR3aa: CASKTWDRGMDTQYF; CDR3nt: TGCGCCAGCAAAACCTGGGACAGGGGTATGGATACGCAGTATTTT
len: 13; d_gene: TRBD1; j_gene: TRBJ1-2; abundance: .; v_gene: TRBV7-3; CDR3aa: CASSRQGGYGYTF; CDR3nt: TGTGCCAGCAGCCGACAGGGCGGCTATGGCTACACCTTC
len: 16; d_gene: .; j_gene: TRBJ2-7; abundance: few; v_gene: TRBV28; CDR3aa: CASSSRLAPLSYEQYF; CDR3nt: TGTGCCAGCAGCTCCAGACTCGCTCCCTTATCCTACGAGCAGTACTTC
len: 15; d_gene: .; j_gene: TRBJ2-6; abundance: .; v_gene: TRBV5-1; CDR3aa: CASSFQSSGANVLTF; CDR3nt: TGCGCCAGCAGCTTCCAGTCCTCTGGGGCCAACGTCCTGACTTTC
len: 14; d_gene: .; j_gene: TRBJ2-2; abundance: once; v_gene: TRBV6-1; CDR3aa: CASRTGWGTGELFF; CDR3nt: TGTGCCAGCAGAACGGGATGGGGCACCGGGGAGCTGTTTTTT
len: 15; d_gene: TRBD1; j_gene: TRBJ2-7; abundance: .; v_gene: TRBV5-4; CDR3aa: CASSFDRVSPYEQYF; CDR3nt: TGTGCCAGCAGCTTCGACAGGGTATCCCCCTACGAGCAGTACTTC
len: 15; d_gene: .; j_gene: TRBJ2-2; abundance: .; v_gene: TRBV19; CDR3aa: CASRGTGFFTGELFF; CDR3nt: TGTGCCAGTAGGGGGACCGGCTTCTTCACCGGGGAGCTGTTTTTT
len: 15; d_gene: .; j_gene: TRBJ2-3; abundance: .; v_gene: TRBV27; CDR3aa: CASSFIKTRTDTQYF; CDR3nt: TGTGCCAGCAGTTTCATCAAGACCCGCACAGATACGCAGTATTTT
len: 16; d_gene: .; j_gene: TRBJ1-2; abundance: once; v_gene: TRBV5-4; CDR3aa: CASSLSGGITNYGYTF; CDR3nt: TGTGCCAGCAGCCTGTCTGGGGGGATTACTAACTATGGCTACACCTTC
len: 16; d_gene: TRBD1; j_gene: TRBJ1-2; abundance: .; v_gene: TRBV7-9; CDR3aa: CASSYRDRGFLDGYTF; CDR3nt: TGTGCCAGCAGCTACCGGGACAGGGGGTTTTTGGACGGCTACACCTTC
len: 14; d_gene: .; j_gene: TRBJ2-5; abundance: .; v_gene: TRBV5-1; CDR3aa: CASSLVEGRETQYF; CDR3nt: TGCGCCAGCAGCTTGGTAGAGGGACGTGAGACCCAGTACTTC
len: 13; d_gene: .; j_gene: TRBJ1-1; abundance: once; v_gene: TRBV10-3; CDR3aa: CAISAAGSTEAFF; CDR3nt: TGTGCCATCAGTGCTGCAGGGTCCACTGAAGCTTTCTTT
len: 16; d_gene: .; j_gene: TRBJ1-1; abundance: .; v_gene: TRBV28; CDR3aa: CASREAGVVMNTEAFF; CDR3nt: TGTGCCAGCAGGGAGGCGGGGGTAGTTATGAACACTGAAGCTTTCTTT
len: 14; d_gene: .; j_gene: TRBJ2-2; abundance: .; v_gene: TRBV28; CDR3aa: CASSLGGYTGELFF; CDR3nt: TGTGCCAGCAGTTTAGGGGGATACACCGGGGAGCTGTTTTTT
len: 17; d_gene: .; j_gene: TRBJ2-7; abundance: once; v_gene: TRBV21-1; CDR3aa: CASRNTGLAGETYEQYF; CDR3nt: TGTGCCAGCAGAAACACGGGACTAGCGGGAGAGACCTACGAGCAGTACTTC
len: 14; d_gene: .; j_gene: TRBJ1-5; abundance: .; v_gene: TRBV10-2; CDR3aa: CASSETDRNQPQHF; CDR3nt: TGCGCCAGCAGTGAGACGGACAGAAATCAGCCCCAGCATTTT
len: 15; d_gene: TRBD1; j_gene: TRBJ2-7; abundance: .; v_gene: TRBV10-1; CDR3aa: CASSEGRGRAHEQYF; CDR3nt: TGCGCCAGCAGTGAGGGCAGGGGGCGCGCCCACGAGCAGTACTTC
len: 17; d_gene: TRBD2; j_gene: TRBJ2-7; abundance: .; v_gene: TRBV2; CDR3aa: CASSESYGTSGSYEQYF; CDR3nt: TGTGCCAGCAGTGAGAGCTACGGGACTAGCGGGTCCTACGAGCAGTACTTC
len: 14; d_gene: .; j_gene: TRBJ2-3; abundance: .; v_gene: TRBV19; CDR3aa: CASRWDFSADTQYF; CDR3nt: TGTGCCAGTAGATGGGACTTTTCGGCAGATACGCAGTATTTT
len: 19; d_gene: TRBD2; j_gene: TRBJ2-7; abundance: .; v_gene: TRBV14; CDR3aa: CASSQSSGLAGGISYEQYF; CDR3nt: TGTGCCAGCAGCCAATCTAGCGGACTAGCGGGAGGGATCTCCTACGAGCAGTACTTC
len: 17; d_gene: TRBD2; j_gene: TRBJ2-3; abundance: few; v_gene: TRBV2; CDR3aa: CASSPGLAGAGTDTQYF; CDR3nt: TGTGCCAGCAGTCCAGGACTAGCGGGCGCAGGCACAGATACGCAGTATTTT
len: 12; d_gene: .; j_gene: TRBJ2-1; abundance: once; v_gene: TRBV11-3; CDR3aa: CASSLDRHEQFF; CDR3nt: TGTGCCAGCAGCTTAGATCGCCATGAGCAGTTCTTC
len: 14; d_gene: .; j_gene: TRBJ2-7; abundance: .; v_gene: TRBV18; CDR3aa: CASSLDKYVYEQYF; CDR3nt: TGTGCCAGCTCACTTGATAAATACGTCTACGAGCAGTACTTC
len: 17; d_gene: .; j_gene: TRBJ2-2; abundance: .; v_gene: TRBV27; CDR3aa: CASRGKGGGLNTGELFF; CDR3nt: TGTGCCAGCAGGGGCAAGGGCGGGGGCCTAAACACCGGGGAGCTGTTTTTT
len: 12; d_gene: .; j_gene: TRBJ2-5; abundance: .; v_gene: TRBV5-4; CDR3aa: CASSLGKETQYF; CDR3nt: TGTGCCAGCAGCTTGGGGAAAGAGACCCAGTACTTC
len: 15; d_gene: TRBD2; j_gene: TRBJ2-7; abundance: .; v_gene: TRBV11-2; CDR3aa: CASSVRATSGIEQYF; CDR3nt: TGTGCCAGCAGCGTCCGTGCGACTAGCGGGATCGAGCAGTACTTC
len: 16; d_gene: .; j_gene: TRBJ2-3; abundance: .; v_gene: TRBV7-9; CDR3aa: CASSLGGQWSTDTQYF; CDR3nt: TGTGCCAGCAGCTTGGGGGGACAGTGGAGCACAGATACGCAGTATTTT
len: 16; d_gene: .; j_gene: TRBJ1-4; abundance: once; v_gene: TRBV5-1; CDR3aa: CASSLAQGMGNEKLFF; CDR3nt: TGCGCCAGCAGCTTGGCCCAGGGAATGGGTAATGAAAAACTGTTTTTT
len: 13; d_gene: .; j_gene: TRBJ2-7; abundance: .; v_gene: TRBV19; CDR3aa: CASRGLTSYEQCF; CDR3nt: TGTGCCAGTAGGGGGCTCACATCCTACGAGCAGTGCTTC
len: 17; d_gene: .; j_gene: TRBJ2-2; abundance: .; v_gene: TRBV27; CDR3aa: CASSLLTLGINTGELFF; CDR3nt: TGTGCCAGCAGTTTACTAACGCTAGGGATAAACACCGGGGAGCTGTTTTTT
len: 13; d_gene: .; j_gene: TRBJ1-1; abundance: .; v_gene: TRBV5-1; CDR3aa: CASSLAMDNEAFF; CDR3nt: TGCGCCAGCAGCTTGGCCATGGACAATGAAGCTTTCTTT
len: 14; d_gene: .; j_gene: TRBJ1-5; abundance: .; v_gene: TRBV6-5; CDR3aa: CASSKRQGGRSQHF; CDR3nt: TGTGCCAGCAGTAAGCGGCAGGGAGGTAGGTCCCAGCATTTT
len: 15; d_gene: .; j_gene: TRBJ2-7; abundance: .; v_gene: TRBV6-5; CDR3aa: CASSYSSGGSYEQYF; CDR3nt: TGTGCCAGCAGTTACTCGAGTGGAGGGTCCTACGAGCAGTACTTC
len: 17; d_gene: TRBD2; j_gene: TRBJ2-5; abundance: .; v_gene: TRBV11-2; CDR3aa: CASSLVVGGPVTETQYF; CDR3nt: TGTGCCAGCAGCTTAGTGGTGGGAGGGCCGGTTACGGAGACCCAGTACTTC
len: 14; d_gene: .; j_gene: TRBJ2-2; abundance: .; v_gene: TRBV28; CDR3aa: CASSPPGVGGELFF; CDR3nt: TGTGCCAGCAGTCCACCAGGGGTGGGCGGGGAGCTGTTTTTT
len: 16; d_gene: TRBD1; j_gene: TRBJ1-3; abundance: once; v_gene: TRBV5-1; CDR3aa: CASSLEGQGSGNTIYF; CDR3nt: TGCGCCAGCAGCTTGGAAGGACAGGGCTCTGGAAACACCATATATTTT
len: 14; d_gene: TRBD1; j_gene: TRBJ1-1; abundance: once; v_gene: TRBV5-1; CDR3aa: CASSPRQGAVEAFF; CDR3nt: TGCGCCAGCAGCCCCCGACAGGGGGCGGTTGAAGCTTTCTTT
len: 12; d_gene: .; j_gene: TRBJ1-1; abundance: .; v_gene: TRBV28; CDR3aa: CASFERDTEAFF; CDR3nt: TGTGCCAGCTTTGAGAGGGACACTGAAGCTTTCTTT
len: 13; d_gene: TRBD2; j_gene: TRBJ2-1; abundance: .; v_gene: TRBV29-1; CDR3aa: CSVGLSGDNEQFF; CDR3nt: TGCAGCGTTGGTCTAAGCGGGGACAATGAGCAGTTCTTC
len: 15; d_gene: .; j_gene: TRBJ2-7; abundance: .; v_gene: TRBV28; CDR3aa: CASSFNGASSYEQYF; CDR3nt: TGTGCCAGCAGTTTTAACGGGGCTAGCTCCTACGAGCAGTACTTC
len: 16; d_gene: TRBD2; j_gene: TRBJ2-3; abundance: once; v_gene: TRBV6-6; CDR3aa: CASSYGGRAGGDTQYF; CDR3nt: TGTGCCAGCAGCTACGGAGGGAGGGCCGGGGGAGATACGCAGTATTTT
len: 13; d_gene: .; j_gene: TRBJ2-6; abundance: .; v_gene: TRBV18; CDR3aa: CASMISGANVLTF; CDR3nt: TGTGCCAGCATGATCTCTGGGGCCAACGTCCTGACTTTC
len: 11; d_gene: .; j_gene: TRBJ2-7; abundance: .; v_gene: TRBV20-1; CDR3aa: CSARQLYEQYF; CDR3nt: TGCAGTGCCAGGCAGCTCTACGAGCAGTACTTC